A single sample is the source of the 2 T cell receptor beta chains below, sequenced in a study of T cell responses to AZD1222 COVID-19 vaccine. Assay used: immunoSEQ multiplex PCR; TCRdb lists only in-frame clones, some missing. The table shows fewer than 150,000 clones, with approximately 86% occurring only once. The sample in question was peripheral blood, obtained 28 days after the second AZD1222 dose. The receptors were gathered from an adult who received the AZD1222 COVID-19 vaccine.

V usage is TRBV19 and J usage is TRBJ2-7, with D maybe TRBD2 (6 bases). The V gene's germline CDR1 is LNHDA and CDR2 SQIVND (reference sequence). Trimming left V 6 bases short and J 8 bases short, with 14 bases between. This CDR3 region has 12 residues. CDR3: CASSPRGGQQYF. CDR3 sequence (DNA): TGTGCCAGTAGCCCCCGGGGAGGACAGCAGTACTTC.

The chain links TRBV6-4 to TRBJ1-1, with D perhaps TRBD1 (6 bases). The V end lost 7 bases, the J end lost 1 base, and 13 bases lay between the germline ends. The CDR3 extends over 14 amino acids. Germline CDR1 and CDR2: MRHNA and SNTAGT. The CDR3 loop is CASTPTGQNTEAFF. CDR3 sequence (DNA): TGTGCCAGCACTCCTACGGGACAGAACACTGAAGCTTTCTTT.